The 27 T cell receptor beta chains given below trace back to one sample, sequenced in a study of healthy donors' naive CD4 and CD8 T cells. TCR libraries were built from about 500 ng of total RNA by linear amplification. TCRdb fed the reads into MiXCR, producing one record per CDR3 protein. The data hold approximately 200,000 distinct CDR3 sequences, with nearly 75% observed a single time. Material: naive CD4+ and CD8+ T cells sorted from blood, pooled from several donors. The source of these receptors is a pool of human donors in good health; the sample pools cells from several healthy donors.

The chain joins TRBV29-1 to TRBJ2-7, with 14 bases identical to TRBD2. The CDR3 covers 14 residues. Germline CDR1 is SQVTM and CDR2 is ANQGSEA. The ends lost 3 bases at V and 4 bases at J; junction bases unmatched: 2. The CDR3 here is CSVDGTSGSYEQYF. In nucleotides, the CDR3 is TGCAGCGTTGATGGGACTAGCGGGAGTTACGAGCAGTACTTC.

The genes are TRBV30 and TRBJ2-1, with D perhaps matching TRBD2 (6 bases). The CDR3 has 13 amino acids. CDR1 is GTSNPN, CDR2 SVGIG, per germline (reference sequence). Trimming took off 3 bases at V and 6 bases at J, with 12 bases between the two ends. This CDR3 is CAWSYGLLNEQFF. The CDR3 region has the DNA TGTGCCTGGAGCTACGGACTACTCAATGAGCAGTTCTTC.

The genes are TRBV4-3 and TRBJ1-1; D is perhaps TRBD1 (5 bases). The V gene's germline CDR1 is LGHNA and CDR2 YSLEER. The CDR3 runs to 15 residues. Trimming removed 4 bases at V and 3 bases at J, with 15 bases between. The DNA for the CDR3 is TGCGCCAGCAGCCCTAACCAGGGTAGGGACACTGAAGCTTTCTTT. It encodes CASSPNQGRDTEAFF.

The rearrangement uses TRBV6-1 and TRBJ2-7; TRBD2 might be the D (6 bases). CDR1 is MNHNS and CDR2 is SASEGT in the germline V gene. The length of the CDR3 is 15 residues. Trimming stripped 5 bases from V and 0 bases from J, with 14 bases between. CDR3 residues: CASSYDAGSSYEQYF. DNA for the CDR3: TGTGCCAGCAGTTACGACGCGGGGAGCTCCTACGAGCAGTACTTC.

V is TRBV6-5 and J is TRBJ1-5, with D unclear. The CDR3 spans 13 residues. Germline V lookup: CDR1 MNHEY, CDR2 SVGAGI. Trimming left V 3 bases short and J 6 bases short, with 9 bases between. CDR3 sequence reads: CASSYSAGQPQHF. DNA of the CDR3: TGTGCCAGCAGTTATAGTGCAGGTCAGCCCCAGCATTTT.

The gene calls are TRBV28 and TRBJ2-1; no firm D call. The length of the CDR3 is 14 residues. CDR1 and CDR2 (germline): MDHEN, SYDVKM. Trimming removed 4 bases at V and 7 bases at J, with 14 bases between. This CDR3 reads CASSYIDVTNEQFF. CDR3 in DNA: TGTGCCAGCAGTTATATCGACGTAACGAATGAGCAGTTCTTC.

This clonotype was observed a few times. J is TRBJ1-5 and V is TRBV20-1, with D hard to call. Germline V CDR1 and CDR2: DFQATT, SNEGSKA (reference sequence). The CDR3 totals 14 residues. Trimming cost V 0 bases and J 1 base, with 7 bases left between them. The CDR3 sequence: CSARDPNSNQPQHF. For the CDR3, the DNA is TGCAGTGCTAGAGATCCTAACAGCAATCAGCCCCAGCATTTT.

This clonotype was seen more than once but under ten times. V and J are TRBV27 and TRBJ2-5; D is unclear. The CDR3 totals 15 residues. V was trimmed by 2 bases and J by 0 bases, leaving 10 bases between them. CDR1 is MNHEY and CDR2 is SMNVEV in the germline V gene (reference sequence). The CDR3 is CASSLSTSYQETQYF. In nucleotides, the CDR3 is TGTGCCAGCAGTTTAAGTACGTCGTACCAAGAGACCCAGTACTTC.

As DNA, the CDR3 is TGTGCCAGCAGACCATCGGGGAACACTGAAGCTTTCTTT. Protein: CASRPSGNTEAFF. V is TRBV27 and J is TRBJ1-1; D unresolved. Per germline, CDR1 MNHEY and CDR2 SMNVEV (reference sequence). The CDR3 runs 13 residues. V was shortened by 6 bases and J by 1 base, with 9 bases between the two germline ends.

The CDR3 sequence is CASSWTGDYGYTF. The CDR3 DNA reads TGTGCCAGCAGCTGGACAGGCGACTATGGCTACACCTTC. The V gene is TRBV6-1, the J gene TRBJ1-2, with 7 bases matching TRBD1. CDR3 length equals 13 residues. Trimming took 6 bases from V and 3 from J; bases not matched to a gene: 4. Per germline, CDR1 MNHNS and CDR2 SASEGT.

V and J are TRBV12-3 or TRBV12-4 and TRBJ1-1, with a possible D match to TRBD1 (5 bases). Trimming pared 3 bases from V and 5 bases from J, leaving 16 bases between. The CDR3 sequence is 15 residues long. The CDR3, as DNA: TGTGCCAGCAGTTTCCGGGGCAGGTTCGGAACTGAAGCTTTCTTT. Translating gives CASSFRGRFGTEAFF.

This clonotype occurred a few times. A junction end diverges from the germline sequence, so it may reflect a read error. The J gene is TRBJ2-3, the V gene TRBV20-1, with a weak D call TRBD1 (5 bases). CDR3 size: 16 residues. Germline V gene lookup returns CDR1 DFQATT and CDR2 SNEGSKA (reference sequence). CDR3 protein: CSANPSAGKSTDTQYF. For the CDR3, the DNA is TGCAGTGCTAACCCCTCGGCAGGGAAGAGCACGGATACGCAGTATTTT.

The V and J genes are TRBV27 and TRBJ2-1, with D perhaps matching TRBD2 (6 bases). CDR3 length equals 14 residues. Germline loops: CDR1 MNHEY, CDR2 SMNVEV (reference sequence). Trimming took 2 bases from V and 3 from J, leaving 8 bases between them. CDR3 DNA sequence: TGTGCCAGCAGTTTAGTGGGGGGCTACAATGAGCAGTTCTTC. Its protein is CASSLVGGYNEQFF.

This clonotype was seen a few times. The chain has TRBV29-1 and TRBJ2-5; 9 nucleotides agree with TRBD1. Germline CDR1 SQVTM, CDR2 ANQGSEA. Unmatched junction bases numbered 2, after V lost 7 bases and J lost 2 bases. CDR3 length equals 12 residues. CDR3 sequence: CSAGTGQETQYF. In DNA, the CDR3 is TGCAGCGCCGGGACAGGGCAAGAGACCCAGTACTTC.

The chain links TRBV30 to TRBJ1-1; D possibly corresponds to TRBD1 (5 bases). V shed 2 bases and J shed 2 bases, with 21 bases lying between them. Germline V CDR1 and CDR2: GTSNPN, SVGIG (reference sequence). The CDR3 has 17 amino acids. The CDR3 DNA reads TGTGCCTGGAGTTCCACTGGGGGGAGCAGGGAAAACACTGAAGCTTTCTTT. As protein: CAWSSTGGSRENTEAFF.

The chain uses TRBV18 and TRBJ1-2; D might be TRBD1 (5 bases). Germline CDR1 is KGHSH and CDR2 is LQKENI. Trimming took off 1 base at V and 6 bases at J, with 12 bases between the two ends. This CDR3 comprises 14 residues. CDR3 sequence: CASSPLEGQNGYTF. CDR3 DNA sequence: TGTGCCAGCTCACCACTGGAGGGGCAAAATGGCTACACCTTC.

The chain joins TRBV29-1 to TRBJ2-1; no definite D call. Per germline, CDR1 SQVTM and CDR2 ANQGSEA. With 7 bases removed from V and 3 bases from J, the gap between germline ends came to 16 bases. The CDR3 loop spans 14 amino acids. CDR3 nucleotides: TGCAGCGCTGCAGAATTTGTCGGCTACAATGAGCAGTTCTTC. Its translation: CSAAEFVGYNEQFF.

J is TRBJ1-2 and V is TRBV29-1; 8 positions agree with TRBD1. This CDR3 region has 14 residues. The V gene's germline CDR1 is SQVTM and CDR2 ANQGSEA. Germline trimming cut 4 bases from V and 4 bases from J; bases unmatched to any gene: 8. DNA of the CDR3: TGCAGCGTTGTGATCGGGACAGGTGCCTATGGCTACACCTTC. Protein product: CSVVIGTGAYGYTF. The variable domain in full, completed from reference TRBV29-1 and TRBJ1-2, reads SAVISQKPSRDICQRGTSLTIQCQVDSQVTMMFWYRQQPGQSLTLIATANQGSEATYESGFVIDKFPISRPNLTFSTLTVSNMSPEDSSIYLCSVVIGTGAYGYTFGSGTRLTVV.

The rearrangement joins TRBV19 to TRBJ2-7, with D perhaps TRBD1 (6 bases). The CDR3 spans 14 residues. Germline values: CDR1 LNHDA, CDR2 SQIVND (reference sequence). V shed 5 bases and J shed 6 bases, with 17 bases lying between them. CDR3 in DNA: TGTGCCAGTAGTCCCAACCAGGGGCTTTTCGAGCAGTACTTC. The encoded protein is CASSPNQGLFEQYF.

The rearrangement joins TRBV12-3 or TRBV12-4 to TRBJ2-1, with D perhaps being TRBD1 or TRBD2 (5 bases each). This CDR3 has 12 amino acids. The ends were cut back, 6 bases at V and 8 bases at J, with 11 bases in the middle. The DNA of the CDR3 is TGTGCCAGCAGCCGTTTGGGGGATGAGCAGTTCTTC. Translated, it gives CASSRLGDEQFF.

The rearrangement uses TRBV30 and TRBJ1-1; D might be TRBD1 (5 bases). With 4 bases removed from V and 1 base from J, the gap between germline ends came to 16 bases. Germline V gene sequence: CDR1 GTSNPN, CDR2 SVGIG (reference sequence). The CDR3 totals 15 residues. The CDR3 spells CAWIVRRGPNTEAFF. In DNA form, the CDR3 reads TGTGCCTGGATTGTACGTAGGGGACCGAACACTGAAGCTTTCTTT.

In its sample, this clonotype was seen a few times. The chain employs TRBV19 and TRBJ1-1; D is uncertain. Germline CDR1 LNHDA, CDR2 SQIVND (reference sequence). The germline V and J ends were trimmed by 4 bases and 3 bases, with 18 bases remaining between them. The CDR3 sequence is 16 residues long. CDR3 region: CASSRGPRNGHTEAFF. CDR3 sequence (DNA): TGTGCCAGTAGTAGAGGACCTCGGAACGGACACACTGAAGCTTTCTTT. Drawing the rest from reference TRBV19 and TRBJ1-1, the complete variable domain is DGGITQSPKYLFRKEGQNVTLSCEQNLNHDAMYWYRQDPGQGLRLIYYSQIVNDFQKGDIAEGYSVSREKKESFPLTVTSAQKNPTAFYLCASSRGPRNGHTEAFFGQGTRLTVV.

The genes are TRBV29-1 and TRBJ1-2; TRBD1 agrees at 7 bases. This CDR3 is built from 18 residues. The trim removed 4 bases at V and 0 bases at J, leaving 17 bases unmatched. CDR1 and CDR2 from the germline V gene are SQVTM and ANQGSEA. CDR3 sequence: CSVVGELTFTGANYGYTF. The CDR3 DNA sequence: TGCAGCGTTGTCGGGGAGTTAACATTCACAGGGGCTAACTATGGCTACACCTTC.

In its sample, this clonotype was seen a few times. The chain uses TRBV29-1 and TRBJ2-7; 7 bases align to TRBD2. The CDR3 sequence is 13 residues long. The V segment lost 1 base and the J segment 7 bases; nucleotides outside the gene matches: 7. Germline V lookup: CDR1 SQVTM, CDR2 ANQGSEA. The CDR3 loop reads CSVEGLAASEQYF. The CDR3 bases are TGCAGCGTTGAAGGTCTAGCGGCTAGTGAGCAGTACTTC.

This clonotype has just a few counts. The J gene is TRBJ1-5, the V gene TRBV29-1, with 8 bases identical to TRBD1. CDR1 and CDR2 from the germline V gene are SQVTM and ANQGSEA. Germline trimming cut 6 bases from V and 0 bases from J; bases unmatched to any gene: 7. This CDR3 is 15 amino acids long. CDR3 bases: TGCAGCGTCCCTGCGACAGGGGCTAGCAATCAGCCCCAGCATTTT. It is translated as CSVPATGASNQPQHF.

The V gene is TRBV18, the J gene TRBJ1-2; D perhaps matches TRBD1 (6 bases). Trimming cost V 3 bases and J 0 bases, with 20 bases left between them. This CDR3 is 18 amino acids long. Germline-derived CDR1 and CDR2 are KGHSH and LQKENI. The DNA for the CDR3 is TGTGCCAGCTCACCTGGGGGGACAAATGCTAGTCCTAACTATGGCTACACCTTC. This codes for CASSPGGTNASPNYGYTF.

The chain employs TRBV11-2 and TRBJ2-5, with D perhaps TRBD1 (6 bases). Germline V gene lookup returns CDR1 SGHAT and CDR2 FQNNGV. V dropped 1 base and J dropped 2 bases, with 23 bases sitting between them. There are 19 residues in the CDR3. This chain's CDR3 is CASSLVHRVWQLGQETQYF. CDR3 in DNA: TGTGCCAGCAGCTTAGTCCACAGGGTCTGGCAATTAGGACAAGAGACCCAGTACTTC.